Each of the 18 T cell receptor beta chains below was sequenced from the same sample in a study of type 1 and type 2 diabetes patients. PCR was run on genomic DNA. Multiplex PCR with 30 forward and 13 reverse primers amplified the TCR beta CDR3. TCRdb ran MiXCR on the multiplex PCR reads and lists one entry per CDR3 protein. The sample comprises 250,000 to 300,000 distinct CDR3 sequences, approximately 45% of which are singletons, and around 13% rests with the top ten. Sequencing input: peripheral blood mononuclear cells (PBMCs). The origin of the receptors is a man younger than 35 with type 2 diabetes.

This chain connects TRBV27 to TRBJ1-1, with 8 positions matching TRBD1. This CDR3 has 15 amino acids. The V and J ends lost 6 bases and 2 bases, in that order; junction bases with no gene match: 8. Germline assignment: CDR1 MNHEY and CDR2 SMNVEV (reference sequence). CDR3 bases: TGTGCCAGCAGCCCCCCCGGACAGGGAAACACTGAAGCTTTCTTT. Its translation: CASSPPGQGNTEAFF.

This clonotype was observed many times. This chain uses TRBV30 with TRBJ1-6; no clear D. The V end lost 1 base, the J end lost 7 bases, and 8 bases lay between the germline ends. This CDR3 region has 13 residues. Per germline, CDR1 GTSNPN and CDR2 SVGIG (reference sequence). The CDR3 loop is CAWSGTANSPLHF. CDR3 nucleotides: TGTGCCTGGAGTGGGACGGCGAATTCACCCCTCCACTTT.

A few counts support this clonotype. V gene TRBV7-8 combines with J gene TRBJ2-1, with TRBD2 identical over 12 bases. CDR3 size: 15 residues. Germline V gives CDR1 SGHVS, CDR2 FQNEAQ. The junction had 7 bases not matched to a gene; V was cut back by 5 bases and J by 8 bases. The chain's CDR3 is CASSIRTSGVDEQFF. The CDR3 DNA reads as TGTGCCAGCAGCATTCGGACTAGCGGGGTAGATGAGCAGTTCTTC.

This clonotype was seen a handful of times. The chain joins TRBV2 to TRBJ2-1; TRBD2 aligns across 10 bases. The junction had 6 bases not matched to a gene; V was cut back by 6 bases and J by 7 bases. Germline V CDR1 and CDR2: SNHLY, FYNNEI. The CDR3 spans 14 residues. CDR3 loop: CASRGTSDNNEQFF. The CDR3, as DNA: TGTGCCAGCAGAGGGACTAGCGATAATAATGAGCAGTTCTTC.

The chain combines TRBV20-1 with TRBJ1-1; no reliable D call. The CDR3 has 11 amino acids. Germline CDR1 DFQATT, CDR2 SNEGSKA (reference sequence). V was trimmed by 3 bases and J by 4 bases, leaving 6 bases between them. The CDR3 loop is CSARRRTEAFF. CDR3 sequence (DNA): TGCAGTGCTAGGCGTCGCACTGAAGCTTTCTTT.

The V call is TRBV7-9, the J call TRBJ2-3; D is unresolved. The length of the CDR3 is 15 residues. Germline assignment: CDR1 SEHNR and CDR2 FQNEAQ (reference sequence). V was pared by 2 bases and J by 5 bases, with 14 bases between. CDR3 in amino acids: CASSLSPGPQDTQYF. Here the CDR3 DNA reads TGTGCCAGCAGCTTATCACCAGGACCACAAGATACGCAGTATTTT.

The chain links TRBV2 to TRBJ1-5; D unclear. CDR3 length: 15 residues. Trimming stripped 2 bases from V and 0 bases from J, with 8 bases between. Germline CDR1 and CDR2: SNHLY and FYNNEI. CDR3 DNA sequence: TGTGCCAGCAGTGAAATCCGTTCTAGCAATCAGCCCCAGCATTTT. As protein: CASSEIRSSNQPQHF. The entire variable domain, with the rest obtained from reference TRBV2 and TRBJ1-5, is as follows: EPEVTQTPSHQVTQMGQEVILRCVPISNHLYFYWYRQILGQKVEFLVSFYNNEISEKSEIFDDQFSVERPDGSNFTLKIRSTKLEDSAMYFCASSEIRSSNQPQHFGDGTRLSIL.

This clonotype was detected only a few times. The CDR3 loop reads CASRRRGETQYF. In DNA form, the CDR3 reads TGTGCCAGTAGGCGTCGGGGAGAGACCCAGTACTTC. This chain links TRBV19 with TRBJ2-5; the D gene is possibly TRBD2 (5 bases). The germline CDR1 and CDR2 sequences are LNHDA and SQIVND (reference sequence). The CDR3 sequence is 12 residues long. V lost 6 bases and J 4 bases, leaving 9 bases between the germline ends.

The chain has TRBV7-3 and TRBJ2-7, with unresolved D. The CDR3 length is 15 residues. Germline V gives CDR1 SGHTA, CDR2 FQGTGA. The V end was cut by 1 base, the J end by 0 bases, with 10 bases between. The CDR3 region has the DNA TGTGCCAGCAGCTTAAGCCCGGCCAGCTCCTACGAGCAGTACTTC. Translation: CASSLSPASSYEQYF.

This clonotype was found a few times. This chain joins TRBV6-5 and TRBJ2-7; D gene ambiguous. CDR3 size: 16 residues. Germline-derived CDR1 and CDR2 are MNHEY and SVGAGI. The ends were cut back, 5 bases at V and 9 bases at J, with 26 bases in the middle. The CDR3, as DNA: TGTGCCAGCAGTCCCACCCACAGCGCCACGATCTATGGGCAGTACTTC. Amino acid sequence: CASSPTHSATIYGQYF.

This chain joins TRBV5-1 and TRBJ2-7; TRBD1 matches 9 bases. The junction had 12 bases not matched to a gene; V was cut back by 2 bases and J by 3 bases. Germline-derived CDR1 and CDR2 are SGHRS and YFSETQ. The CDR3 extends over 17 amino acids. CDR3 protein: CASSLPDRGTWHYEQYF. The CDR3 coding sequence is TGCGCCAGCAGCTTACCGGACAGGGGCACTTGGCACTACGAGCAGTACTTC. Using reference TRBV5-1 and TRBJ2-7 for the parts outside the CDR3, the full variable domain is KAGVTQTPRYLIKTRGQQVTLSCSPISGHRSVSWYQQTPGQGLQFLFEYFSETQRNKGNFPGRFSGRQFSNSRSEMNVSTLELGDSALYLCASSLPDRGTWHYEQYFGPGTRLTVT.

This clonotype was found a few times. The rearrangement uses TRBV6-1 and TRBJ1-6; D not resolved. The length of the CDR3 is 11 residues. Trimming took off 3 bases at V and 17 bases at J, with 11 bases between the two ends. Germline CDR1 is MNHNS and CDR2 is SASEGT. CDR3 residues: CASSEEVHFHF. Here the CDR3 DNA reads TGTGCCAGCAGTGAGGAGGTGCACTTCCACTTT.

The rearrangement uses TRBV7-2 and TRBJ1-6, with D unresolved. The V gene lost 2 bases and the J gene lost 0 bases, with 2 bases spanning the gap. Per germline, CDR1 SGHTA and CDR2 FQGNSA. The CDR3 is made up of 14 amino acids. The CDR3 DNA reads as TGTGCCAGCAGCTTACCCTCCTATAATTCACCCCTCCACTTT. It specifies CASSLPSYNSPLHF.

This clonotype appeared a few times. V gene TRBV7-8 combines with J gene TRBJ1-5; 9 nucleotides align to TRBD1. This CDR3 spans 20 amino acids. Trimming cost V 3 bases and J 1 base; bases outside gene matches: 16. The germline V gene has CDR1 SGHVS and CDR2 FQNEAQ. The CDR3 is CASSFAWATIQGASNQPQHF. The CDR3 DNA is TGTGCCAGCAGCTTTGCGTGGGCGACCATACAGGGGGCAAGCAATCAGCCCCAGCATTTT.

Note on this clonotype: An end of the junction does not agree with germline; a read error may underlie this. The chain carries TRBV10-3 and TRBJ2-7, with D perhaps matching TRBD2 (6 bases). CDR3 length equals 15 residues. Looked up from germline, CDR1 is ENHRY and CDR2 is SYGVKD. CDR3 amino acids: CASSYEDGSSYEQYF. The CDR3 DNA is TGTGCCAGCAGTTACGAAGACGGGAGCTCCTACGAGCAGTACTTC.

The CDR3, as DNA: TGTGCCAGTAGTATAGGGACAGGGACAGTTGGCAATCAGCCCCAGCATTTT. It translates to CASSIGTGTVGNQPQHF. The genes are TRBV19 and TRBJ1-5; 8 bases map to TRBD1. CDR1 is LNHDA, CDR2 SQIVND, per germline (reference sequence). This CDR3 contains 17 residues. V shed 1 base, J shed 2 bases, and the junction held 7 bases outside the gene matches.

This clonotype was counted between two and nine times. J is TRBJ1-5 and V is TRBV2, with unresolved D. From germline, CDR1 is SNHLY and CDR2 FYNNEI. V shed 6 bases and J shed 4 bases, with 10 bases lying between them. The CDR3 contains 13 residues. The CDR3 region has the DNA TGTGCCAGCAGAGGATTTGGTAATCAGCCCCAGCATTTT. Amino acid sequence: CASRGFGNQPQHF.

The rearrangement links TRBV10-3 to TRBJ2-1; 7 nucleotides match TRBD2. The junction had 3 bases not matched to a gene; V was cut back by 3 bases and J by 1 base. The CDR3 totals 15 residues. From germline, CDR1 is ENHRY and CDR2 SYGVKD. As DNA, the CDR3 is TGTGCCATCAGTGAACTAGCGCAATCCTACAATGAGCAGTTCTTC. Translating gives CAISELAQSYNEQFF.